This TCR beta chain is from a study of OX40 agonist ivuxolimab in advanced cancers. About the full investigation: The costimulatory receptor OX40 (CD134) was targeted by ivuxolimab, a fully human IgG2 agonistic monoclonal antibody. Intravenous ivuxolimab was administered to patients every 2 weeks at six dose levels: 0.01, 0.1, 0.3, 1.5, 3 and 10 mg/kg. Of the roughly 54 dose-escalation patients, hepatocellular carcinoma was present in roughly 19, melanoma in roughly 15, renal cell carcinoma in 9 and head and neck cancer in 9. In the dose-escalation cohort, approximately 83% of patients were male, and the mean age was 60 years with a range of about 23 to 79. Prior anti-PD-1, anti-PD-L1 or anti-CTLA-4 therapy was permitted, and checkpoint inhibitors had been received by about 37% of dose-escalation patients. Partial responses occurred in three dose-escalation patients, of whom one had hepatocellular carcinoma and two had cutaneous melanoma. The purpose of peripheral TCRbeta sequencing was to test whether ivuxolimab changed TCR sequence diversity and led to clonal T-cell expansion. The paper covers the monotherapy dose-escalation part of the phase I ivuxolimab trial, which included N ≈ 50 patients.

The trial excluded patients who had a history of autoimmune disease or who were on systemic immunosuppression. Peripheral blood for TCR sequencing was drawn from every dose cohort at baseline, at cycle 4 day 1 and at cycle 7 day 1. The samples were drawn from a first-in-human, open-label, multicenter phase I dose-escalation trial of ivuxolimab. The trial enrolled adults with locally advanced or metastatic head and neck squamous cell, hepatocellular, melanoma or renal cell carcinoma. Before TCR sequencing, CD4+ T cells and CD8+ T cells from peripheral blood were sorted into separate populations. As for this clone: It lacks a known antigen. Base-call qualities are not available, and no considerably larger clone is one nucleotide away.

For sequencing of the TCRbeta CDR3 region, genomic DNA was extracted from the sorted cells. TCRbeta CDR3 regions were sequenced using the immunoSEQ Assay. This is the immuneACCESS table as TCRdb keeps it, with only in-frame sequences that have V and J called. A part of the clones is gone; compared with another copy, unresolved V genes explain less than half, and the rest is unexplained. Counted in this sample were about 82,000 clones; over 80% of them appeared once. The top ten clonotypes cover 0.75% to 0.85% of the sample. Overall study results and their limits: After ivuxolimab, CD8+ T cells had more expanded clones than CD4+ T cells on average. Partial responders in the 0.1-3.0 mg/kg groups had among the lowest normalized peripheral clonal expansion, especially among CD8+ T cells. Low levels of normalized T-cell clonal expansion were also seen in some patients who did not respond. At doses of 0.1 to 3.0 mg/kg, clonal expansion of both CD4+ and CD8+ blood T cells was observed from baseline to week 6. Antigen specificity was not determined for the clonally expanded peripheral T cells.

Source: CD4+ or CD8+ T cells sorted from blood, taken in a trial of the OX40 agonist ivuxolimab. This sequence was found in an adult with an advanced solid tumor such as melanoma, head and neck, liver or kidney cancer.

The CDR3 has the sequence CASRSPGVSNEQFF. The DNA reads as follows: TGTGCCAGTAGGAGCCCAGGGGTCAGCAATGAGCAGTTCTTC. The sequence is built from TRBV19 and TRBJ2-1, with a weak D call of TRBD1 (6 bases match). Trimming removed 6 bases from V and 6 bases from J, leaving 15 bases between the germline ends. The CDR1 and CDR2 encoded by the germline V gene (reference sequence) are LNHDA and SQIVND. The CDR3 has 14 amino acids, counting the end cysteine and phenylalanine. Left in the record is the CDR3 DNA by itself, 42 bases read in frame from the first base.